This T cell receptor beta chain was sequenced during a study of cytomegalovirus exposure and HLA in healthy donors. Broader study findings: TCR beta chains numbering more than 150 were designated cytomegalovirus-associated. Productive rates of about 90% or about 30% were seen for most TCR beta V segments in an earlier analysis.

Germline V gene data show CDR1 as LGHNA and CDR2 as YSLEER. The trim removed 2 bases at V and 3 bases at J, leaving 5 bases unmatched. The CDR3 extends over 15 amino acids. As concerns this clone: What it binds is not known.

In the PCR, 60 Vbeta and 13 Jbeta primers were used. Repertoires were generated with immunoSEQ multiplex PCR, while TCRdb's copy carries only in-frame clones and drops some. The sample consists of about 130,000 clones, 65% to 85% of them appearing once. The chain couples TRBV4-3 to TRBJ1-2; 8 nucleotides align to TRBD1. The receptor comes from a man between 18 and 29 years old in good health and CMV-seropositive. The sequencing input was PBMCs. In DNA form, the CDR3 reads TGCGCCAGCAGCCAATACAGGGGGTTCGACTATGGCTACACCTTC. As protein: CASSQYRGFDYGYTF.